The next 9 T cell receptor beta chains were all read from a single sample in a study of blood T cell repertoires in COVID-19. TCRdb's table, derived via immunoSEQ multiplex PCR, lists solely in-frame clones and lacks some. The sample lists around 190,000 clones; 88% were seen once. The sequencing sample was made of peripheral blood. These receptors all come from a man aged 25-45 years with acute or convalescent COVID-19.

J is TRBJ2-4 and V is TRBV4-1; 9 bases are a match to TRBD2. Germline-derived CDR1 and CDR2 are MGHRA and YSYEKL. J lost 0 bases, V lost 0 bases, and 6 bases had no gene match. The CDR3 loop spans 18 amino acids. CDR3 protein: CASSQDDISGGAKNIQYF. In DNA, the CDR3 is TGCGCCAGCAGCCAAGATGATATTAGCGGGGGAGCCAAAAACATTCAGTACTTC.

A note on this clone: One end of the junction varies from germline; a read error may be responsible. The genes are TRBV7-3 and TRBJ2-3, with 9 positions matching TRBD1. Germline V gene lookup returns CDR1 SGHTA and CDR2 FQGTGA. This CDR3 is built from 16 residues. CDR3 amino acids: CASSSTGGIGTYTQYF. The CDR3 DNA follows: TGTGCCAGCAGCTCGACAGGGGGGATCGGCACATATACGCAGTATTTT.

The chain couples TRBV6-6 to TRBJ1-2; D possibly corresponds to TRBD1 (6 bases). CDR3 length: 13 amino acids. V was trimmed by 4 bases and J by 4 bases, leaving 10 bases between them. Germline V gene lookup returns CDR1 MNHNY and CDR2 SVGAGI (reference sequence). As DNA, the CDR3 is TGTGCCAGCAGTTCACAGGGTACCTATGGCTACACCTTC. It encodes CASSSQGTYGYTF.

V is TRBV6-6 and J is TRBJ2-1; 15 bases are a match to TRBD2. Germline CDR1 and CDR2: MNHNY and SVGAGI (reference sequence). This CDR3 has 16 residues. Losses at the gene ends were 6 bases for V and 8 bases for J; bases not matched to a gene: 8. The CDR3 region is CASRGGTSGRWDEQFF. CDR3 DNA: TGTGCCAGCAGGGGGGGGACTAGCGGGAGGTGGGATGAGCAGTTCTTC.

The V gene is TRBV18, the J gene TRBJ2-1, with 12 bases matching TRBD2. The ends lost 1 base at V and 2 bases at J; junction bases unmatched: 0. The CDR3 has 16 residues. CDR1 and CDR2 (germline): KGHSH, LQKENI. DNA of the CDR3: TGTGCCAGCTCACCACGGACTAGCGGGACCTACAATGAGCAGTTCTTC. Translation: CASSPRTSGTYNEQFF.

The rearrangement links TRBV27 to TRBJ2-1, with D perhaps matching TRBD1 (5 bases). Trimming left V 1 base short and J 8 bases short, with 12 bases between. The CDR3 is 14 residues long. The V gene's germline CDR1 is MNHEY and CDR2 SMNVEV (reference sequence). Written as DNA, the CDR3 is TGTGCCAGCAGTTTATTATACAGGAAGCATGAGCAGTTCTTC. Translation: CASSLLYRKHEQFF.

The rearrangement uses TRBV2 and TRBJ1-4, with TRBD1 identical over 8 bases. The V segment lost 5 bases and the J segment 7 bases; nucleotides outside the gene matches: 6. Germline V gene lookup returns CDR1 SNHLY and CDR2 FYNNEI. The CDR3 length is 14 residues. The CDR3 DNA reads as TGTGCCAGCAGTTCTGACAGGGGAGGTGAAAAACTGTTTTTT. Translation gives CASSSDRGGEKLFF.

The chain couples TRBV11-1 to TRBJ1-1, with 7 bases matching TRBD1. Germline assignment: CDR1 SGHAT and CDR2 FQDESV (reference sequence). The V and J ends lost 3 bases and 1 base, in that order; junction bases with no gene match: 8. This CDR3 contains 16 residues. CDR3 sequence: CASSFLGTVTNTEAFF. The CDR3 nucleotides read TGTGCCAGCAGCTTTTTAGGGACAGTGACGAACACTGAAGCTTTCTTT. The whole variable domain, remainder taken from reference TRBV11-1 and TRBJ1-1, is EAEVAQSPRYKITEKSQAVAFWCDPISGHATLYWYRQILGQGPELLVQFQDESVVDDSQLPKDRFSAERLKGVDSTLKIQPAELGDSAMYLCASSFLGTVTNTEAFFGQGTRLTVV.

The chain joins TRBV5-5 to TRBJ1-1; tentative D call: TRBD1 (5 bases). Germline assignment: CDR1 SGHKS and CDR2 YYEKEE (reference sequence). Trimming stripped 3 bases from V and 2 bases from J, with 14 bases between. The CDR3 runs to 15 residues. CDR3 sequence: CASSSSRVFNTEAFF. Here the CDR3 DNA reads TGTGCCAGCAGCTCATCCAGGGTGTTCAACACTGAAGCTTTCTTT.